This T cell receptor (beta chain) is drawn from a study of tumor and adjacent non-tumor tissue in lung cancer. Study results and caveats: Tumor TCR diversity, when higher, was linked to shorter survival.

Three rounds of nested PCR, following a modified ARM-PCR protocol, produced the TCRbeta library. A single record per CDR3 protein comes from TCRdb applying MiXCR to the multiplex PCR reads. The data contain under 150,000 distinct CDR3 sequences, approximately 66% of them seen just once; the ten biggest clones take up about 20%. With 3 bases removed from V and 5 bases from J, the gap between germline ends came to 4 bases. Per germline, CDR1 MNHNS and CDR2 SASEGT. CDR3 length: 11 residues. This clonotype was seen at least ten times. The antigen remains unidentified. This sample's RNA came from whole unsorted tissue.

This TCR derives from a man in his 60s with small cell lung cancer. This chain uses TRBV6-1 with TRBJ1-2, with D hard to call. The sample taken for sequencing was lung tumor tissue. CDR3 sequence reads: CASSDPYGYTF. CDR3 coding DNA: TGTGCCAGCAGTGATCCATATGGCTACACCTTC.